This passage covers 2 T cell receptor beta chains from one sample sequenced in a study of T cell responses to AZD1222 COVID-19 vaccine. Assay used: immunoSEQ multiplex PCR; TCRdb lists only in-frame clones, some missing. Found here are 100,000 to 150,000 clones, 90% of them singletons; the top ten hold around 4.5%. This specimen consisted of peripheral blood, obtained on day 0 of MenACWY control vaccination. All receptors derive from an adult in good health.

This clone was detected a few times. The V call is TRBV25-1, the J call TRBJ2-7; a weak D match, TRBD1 (6 bases). Germline loops: CDR1 MGHDK, CDR2 SYGVNS. The V gene lost 11 bases and the J gene lost 4 bases, with 18 bases spanning the gap. This CDR3 has 13 residues. This chain's CDR3 is CAASGTIGYEQYF. The CDR3 nucleotides are TGTGCCGCGTCAGGGACAATCGGATACGAGCAGTACTTC.

The rearrangement links TRBV7-2 to TRBJ2-1; D is unresolved. CDR3 length: 14 residues. Looked up from germline, CDR1 is SGHTA and CDR2 is FQGNSA. Trimming took 5 bases from V and 6 from J, leaving 14 bases between them. CDR3 amino acids: CASSRLQHPNEQFF. In DNA, the CDR3 is TGTGCCAGCAGCCGGCTCCAACACCCCAATGAGCAGTTCTTC.